One and the same sample provided the 25 T cell receptor beta chains below, sequenced in a study of lymphopenia after photon versus proton radiotherapy. The table came from immunoSEQ multiplex PCR; TCRdb's copy has only in-frame clones and leaves some out. The data contain 17,000 or so clones, more than 85% of them singletons. Sequenced here: peripheral blood, sampled from a patient treated with proton-based radiotherapy. Source of these receptors: a man aged 70 or older with pancreatic cancer.

J is TRBJ1-5 and V is TRBV6-4; D uncertain. The V gene's germline CDR1 is MRHNA and CDR2 SNTAGT. Trimming left V 2 bases short and J 5 bases short, with 7 bases between. The CDR3 is 13 residues long. CDR3: CASSDSQDQPQHF. The CDR3 nucleotides are TGTGCCAGCAGTGACAGCCAGGATCAGCCCCAGCATTTT.

The CDR3 nucleotides read TGTGCCAGCAGTGACGCGCGTAGGACTAGTGGGCATGCCTGGACCTACGAGCAGTACTTC. Encoded protein: CASSDARRTSGHAWTYEQYF. The chain links TRBV6-4 to TRBJ2-7, with 7 nucleotides matching TRBD2. Germline V gives CDR1 MRHNA, CDR2 SNTAGT. CDR3 length: 20 amino acids. V lost 2 bases and J lost 2; bases outside the gene matches: 21.

This sequence joins TRBV6-1 and TRBJ1-5; no firm D call. Trimming cost V 3 bases and J 5 bases, with 11 bases left between them. Per the germline V gene, CDR1 is MNHNS and CDR2 is SASEGT. The CDR3 contains 14 residues. CDR3 region: CASSDIPAYQPQHF. CDR3 in DNA: TGTGCCAGCAGTGATATCCCAGCGTATCAGCCCCAGCATTTT.

The V call is TRBV30, the J call TRBJ2-5; 8 bases fit TRBD2. The CDR3 contains 14 residues. Germline CDR1 and CDR2: GTSNPN and SVGIG (reference sequence). With V trimmed by 2 bases and J by 5 bases, 7 bases remained unmatched. CDR3 in DNA: TGTGCCTGGAGTCCGTTGGCTAGCGGGGAGACCCAGTACTTC. It is translated as CAWSPLASGETQYF.

The genes are TRBV5-1 and TRBJ1-2; no clear D. CDR1 is SGHRS, CDR2 YFSETQ, per germline. Between the trimmed V and J ends, which lost 1 base and 2 bases, there was a span of 12 bases. The CDR3 covers 15 residues. CDR3 protein: CASSLSLGGNYGYTF. As DNA, the CDR3 is TGCGCCAGCAGCTTGAGCTTGGGTGGGAACTATGGCTACACCTTC.

The chain employs TRBV7-8 and TRBJ2-1; D is possibly TRBD2 (6 bases). Germline V gene sequence: CDR1 SGHVS, CDR2 FQNEAQ. CDR3 size: 16 residues. Trimming pared 4 bases from V and 0 bases from J, leaving 13 bases between. The CDR3 loop reads CASSSGVAASYNEQFF. CDR3 in DNA: TGTGCCAGCAGCTCCGGGGTAGCGGCCTCCTACAATGAGCAGTTCTTC.

This rearrangement joins TRBV4-1 to TRBJ1-2; TRBD1 agrees at 8 bases. The V gene's germline CDR1 is MGHRA and CDR2 YSYEKL. There are 17 residues in the CDR3. Trimming took 0 bases from V and 2 from J; bases not matched to a gene: 8. The CDR3 nucleotides read TGCGCCAGCAGCCAAGACAGGGGGCGATCCTCCAACTATGGCTACACCTTC. Residues: CASSQDRGRSSNYGYTF.

The DNA for the CDR3 is TGCGCCAGCAGCTTCGAGGTCCAGGACAACACCGGGGAGCTGTTTTTT. Translated: CASSFEVQDNTGELFF. V gene TRBV5-1 combines with J gene TRBJ2-2; D not certain. The CDR3 loop spans 16 amino acids. V shed 2 bases and J shed 2 bases, with 13 bases lying between them. Germline lookup yields CDR1 SGHRS and CDR2 YFSETQ.

The chain uses TRBV7-3 and TRBJ1-4; TRBD1 might be the D (5 bases). This CDR3 has 15 residues. V gave up 2 bases and J gave up 8 bases, with 15 bases separating them. The germline V gene encodes CDR1 SGHTA and CDR2 FQGTGA. CDR3 protein: CASSLGAGNLEKLFF. The DNA of the CDR3 is TGTGCCAGCAGCTTAGGAGCAGGGAACTTGGAAAAACTGTTTTTT.

V and J are TRBV2 and TRBJ1-2; TRBD1 is a possible D gene (5 bases). This CDR3 has 15 amino acids. Germline V lookup: CDR1 SNHLY, CDR2 FYNNEI. Trimming left V 4 bases short and J 4 bases short, with 16 bases between. As DNA, the CDR3 is TGTGCCAGCAGTGGGGGACGGATAAATGGCTATGGCTACACCTTC. Amino acid sequence: CASSGGRINGYGYTF.

This sequence joins TRBV10-3 and TRBJ1-5, with TRBD1 as a possible D gene (5 bases). The germline V and J ends were trimmed by 11 bases and 0 bases, with 17 bases remaining between them. The CDR3 spans 15 residues. The germline V gene encodes CDR1 ENHRY and CDR2 SYGVKD. The CDR3 loop reads CAAAPGPLSNQPQHF. The CDR3, as DNA: TGTGCCGCAGCCCCAGGGCCCCTTAGCAATCAGCCCCAGCATTTT.

The chain joins TRBV11-3 to TRBJ2-2; TRBD2 matches at 7 bases. J lost 9 bases, V lost 4 bases, and 20 bases had no gene match. The CDR3 loop spans 18 amino acids. Germline values: CDR1 SGHNT, CDR2 YENEEA. The chain's CDR3 is CASSSGRVRTIYQRELFF. CDR3 bases: TGTGCCAGCAGCTCGGGGAGGGTGAGGACTATCTATCAAAGGGAGCTGTTTTTT.

This chain links TRBV2 with TRBJ1-1; maybe TRBD1 (6 bases). The CDR3 loop spans 18 amino acids. In germline, CDR1 is SNHLY, CDR2 FYNNEI. Trimming removed 6 bases from V and 4 bases from J, with 27 bases in between. The chain's CDR3 is CASRDQPLVGGGLTEAFF. The CDR3 bases are TGTGCCAGCAGGGACCAACCCCTAGTAGGTGGGGGGCTCACTGAAGCTTTCTTT. Together with reference TRBV2 and TRBJ1-1, the CDR3 gives the full variable domain: EPEVTQTPSHQVTQMGQEVILRCVPISNHLYFYWYRQILGQKVEFLVSFYNNEISEKSEIFDDQFSVERPDGSNFTLKIRSTKLEDSAMYFCASRDQPLVGGGLTEAFFGQGTRLTVV.

Worth noting for this clone: Other DNA sequences from this sample encode an identical CDR3 as well. This chain joins TRBV2 and TRBJ2-7; 10 nucleotides match TRBD2. The CDR3 consists of 14 residues. Germline V gives CDR1 SNHLY, CDR2 FYNNEI. V was clipped by 4 bases and J by 3 bases; unmatched bases: 3. CDR3 residues: CASSGRLAGYEQYF. The CDR3 region has the DNA TGTGCCAGCAGTGGGCGACTAGCGGGCTACGAGCAGTACTTC.

V is TRBV5-1 and J is TRBJ1-5; TRBD1 is a possible D gene (5 bases). V lost 3 bases and J lost 7, with 17 bases in between. The CDR3 covers 15 residues. Looked up from germline, CDR1 is SGHRS and CDR2 is YFSETQ. The CDR3 nucleotides read TGCGCCAGCAGCTCAAGGGGCCTCGACGGGCAGCCCCAGCATTTT. Residues: CASSSRGLDGQPQHF.

This clone has a handful of counts. The V call is TRBV28, the J call TRBJ2-7; 8 bases map to TRBD1. The CDR3 runs to 15 residues. Germline CDR1 and CDR2: MDHEN and SYDVKM. V dropped 4 bases and J dropped 0; count of bases not matched to a gene: 5. Here the CDR3 reads CASSSGTGDSYEQYF. The CDR3 DNA reads as TGTGCCAGCAGTTCCGGGACAGGCGACTCCTACGAGCAGTACTTC.

The rearrangement links TRBV18 to TRBJ2-6; 10 nucleotides align to TRBD1. The CDR3 totals 18 residues. J lost 0 bases, V lost 0 bases, and 2 bases had no gene match. Germline lookup yields CDR1 KGHSH and CDR2 LQKENI. For the CDR3, the DNA is TGTGCCAGCTCACCACCAGGGACAGGGGTCTCTGGGGCCAACGTCCTGACTTTC. Protein product: CASSPPGTGVSGANVLTF.

The J gene is TRBJ1-4, the V gene TRBV5-6; 9 nucleotides agree with TRBD1. The trim removed 2 bases at V and 5 bases at J, leaving 4 bases unmatched. This CDR3 is built from 15 residues. Looked up from germline, CDR1 is SGHDT and CDR2 is YYEEEE. The CDR3 reads CASSFLTGGNEKLFF. The CDR3 nucleotides are TGTGCCAGCAGCTTCTTGACAGGGGGAAATGAAAAACTGTTTTTT.

This rearrangement joins TRBV18 to TRBJ1-1, with 7 bases fitting TRBD1. CDR1 is KGHSH, CDR2 LQKENI, per germline. CDR3 length equals 16 residues. The V and J ends lost 4 bases and 6 bases, in that order; junction bases with no gene match: 14. The CDR3 DNA reads as TGTGCCAGCTCACGGGGAAGACAGGGTACCATTGCTGAAGCTTTCTTT. Translating it yields CASSRGRQGTIAEAFF.

J is TRBJ2-1 and V is TRBV2; 10 bases fit TRBD2. Germline V CDR1 and CDR2: SNHLY, FYNNEI. Unmatched junction bases numbered 5, after V lost 4 bases and J lost 5 bases. The CDR3 spans 15 residues. The CDR3 sequence is CASSVRTSGNNEQFF. The CDR3 coding sequence is TGTGCCAGCAGTGTCAGGACTAGCGGAAACAATGAGCAGTTCTTC. The whole variable domain, remainder taken from reference TRBV2 and TRBJ2-1, is EPEVTQTPSHQVTQMGQEVILRCVPISNHLYFYWYRQILGQKVEFLVSFYNNEISEKSEIFDDQFSVERPDGSNFTLKIRSTKLEDSAMYFCASSVRTSGNNEQFFGPGTRLTVL.

In its sample, this clone was seen once. V usage is TRBV10-1 and J usage is TRBJ2-1, with no clear D. The CDR3 extends over 12 amino acids. V lost 3 bases and J lost 6, with 6 bases in between. Germline V lookup: CDR1 WNHNN, CDR2 SYGVQD (reference sequence). The DNA for the CDR3 is TGCGCCAGCAGTGATCAGGCCAATGAGCAGTTCTTC. Translating gives CASSDQANEQFF.

The V gene is TRBV18, the J gene TRBJ1-6; D is undetermined. The CDR3 loop spans 14 amino acids. Germline-derived CDR1 and CDR2 are KGHSH and LQKENI. The V gene lost 6 bases and the J gene lost 6 bases, with 12 bases spanning the gap. CDR3 region: CASSLRDSNSPLHF. The CDR3 nucleotides are TGTGCCAGCTCCCTCCGGGATAGTAATTCACCCCTCCACTTT.

The chain carries TRBV27 and TRBJ2-2; D may correspond to TRBD1 or TRBD2 (6 bases each). The ends were cut back, 2 bases at V and 7 bases at J, with 17 bases in the middle. This CDR3 comprises 16 residues. CDR1 and CDR2 from the germline V gene are MNHEY and SMNVEV (reference sequence). The CDR3 protein is CASSLGGRRGGGELFF. CDR3 bases: TGTGCCAGCAGTTTAGGGGGCCGAAGGGGAGGCGGGGAGCTGTTTTTT.

There are a few counts of this clone. This chain connects TRBV11-2 to TRBJ2-7; D gene uncertain. V gave up 5 bases and J gave up 5 bases, with 28 bases separating them. The length of the CDR3 is 18 residues. The germline CDR1 and CDR2 sequences are SGHAT and FQNNGV. CDR3 in DNA: TGTGCCAGCAGCCACCTCTTCTCTGGATACAAGACCTTTGACGAGCAGTACTTC. Residues: CASSHLFSGYKTFDEQYF.

On this clone: At one end, the junction sequence differs from germline, possibly due to a read error. This chain uses TRBV2 with TRBJ1-2, with unresolved D. The CDR3 runs to 11 residues. Per the germline V gene, CDR1 is SNHLY and CDR2 is FYNNEI. In DNA, the CDR3 is TGTGCCAGCAGTGAAGTAAGAGGGAAAGAGTTC. Its translation: CASSEVRGKEF.